This TCR beta chain was found in a study of naive and memory T cell subsets. An equimolar mix of two oligonucleotides served as the beta constant-region primer for TRBC1 and TRBC2. Four rounds of PCR amplified the ligated cDNA using nested alpha and beta constant-region primers plus SP2. TCRdb analysed the UMI-ligation and nested PCR reads with MiXCR anew, one entry per CDR3 protein. In the table there are 80,000 or so distinct CDR3 sequences, around 9% of which are singletons. This clonotype originated in a human donor in good health. Sequencing input: naive CD8+ T cells from blood.

The CDR3 nucleotides read TGTGCCAGCAGCTTGACTAGCGGGAGTAGTGAGCAGTTCTTC. Translation gives CASSLTSGSSEQFF. The chain recombines TRBV5-5 with TRBJ2-1; 11 bases are a match to TRBD2. Germline CDR1 reads SGHKS; CDR2 reads YYEKEE (reference sequence). With V trimmed by 1 base and J by 9 bases, 3 bases remained unmatched. This CDR3 contains 14 residues.